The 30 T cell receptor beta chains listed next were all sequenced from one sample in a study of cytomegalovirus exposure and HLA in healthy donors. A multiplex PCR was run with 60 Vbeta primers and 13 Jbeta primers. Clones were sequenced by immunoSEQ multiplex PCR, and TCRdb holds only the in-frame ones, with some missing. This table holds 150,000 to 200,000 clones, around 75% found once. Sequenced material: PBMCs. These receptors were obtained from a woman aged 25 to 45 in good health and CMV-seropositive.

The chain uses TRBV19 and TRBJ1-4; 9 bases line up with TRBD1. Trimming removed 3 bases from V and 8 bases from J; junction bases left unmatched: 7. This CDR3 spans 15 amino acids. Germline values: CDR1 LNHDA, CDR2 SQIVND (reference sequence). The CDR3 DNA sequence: TGTGCCAGTAGTATGGGGACAGGGTTCCGCGAAAAACTGTTTTTT. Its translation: CASSMGTGFREKLFF.

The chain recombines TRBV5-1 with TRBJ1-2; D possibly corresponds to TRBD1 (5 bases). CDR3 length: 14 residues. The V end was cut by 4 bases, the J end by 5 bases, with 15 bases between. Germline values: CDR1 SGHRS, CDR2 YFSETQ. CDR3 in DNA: TGCGCCAGCAGCGCCACTCCGGGGACTTATGGCTACACCTTC. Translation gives CASSATPGTYGYTF.

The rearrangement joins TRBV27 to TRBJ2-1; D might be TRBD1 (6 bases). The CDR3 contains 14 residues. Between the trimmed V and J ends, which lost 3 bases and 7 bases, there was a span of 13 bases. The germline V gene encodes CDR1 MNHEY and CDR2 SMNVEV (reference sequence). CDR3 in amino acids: CASSFLRGDNEQFF. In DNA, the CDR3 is TGTGCCAGCAGTTTCCTCAGGGGAGATAATGAGCAGTTCTTC.

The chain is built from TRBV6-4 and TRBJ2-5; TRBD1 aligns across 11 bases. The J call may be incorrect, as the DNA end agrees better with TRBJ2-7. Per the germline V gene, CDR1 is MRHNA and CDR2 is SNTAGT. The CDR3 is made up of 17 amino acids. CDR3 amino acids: CASSDSSGTGGISEQYF. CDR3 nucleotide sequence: TGTGCCAGCAGTGACTCGAGTGGGACAGGGGGAATTAGCGAGCAGTACTTC.

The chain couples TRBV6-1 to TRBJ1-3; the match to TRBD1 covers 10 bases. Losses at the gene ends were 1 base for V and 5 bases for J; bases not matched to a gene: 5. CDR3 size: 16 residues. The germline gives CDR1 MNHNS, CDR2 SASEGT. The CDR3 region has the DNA TGTGCCAGCAGTGAAGGGCTGGGACAGGGGAGAAACACCATATATTTT. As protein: CASSEGLGQGRNTIYF.

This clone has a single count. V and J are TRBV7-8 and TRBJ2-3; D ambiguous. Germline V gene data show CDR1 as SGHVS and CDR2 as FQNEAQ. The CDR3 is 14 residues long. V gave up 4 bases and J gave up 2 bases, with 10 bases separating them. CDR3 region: CASSSQAVTDTQYF. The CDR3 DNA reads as TGTGCCAGCAGCTCCCAGGCTGTCACAGATACGCAGTATTTT.

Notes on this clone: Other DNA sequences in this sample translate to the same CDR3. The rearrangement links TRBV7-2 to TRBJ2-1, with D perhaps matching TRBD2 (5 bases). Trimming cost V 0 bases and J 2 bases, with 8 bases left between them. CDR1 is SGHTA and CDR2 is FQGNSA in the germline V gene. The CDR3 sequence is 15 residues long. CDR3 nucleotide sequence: TGTGCCAGCAGCTTAGCGTTCGGGGCCTACAATGAGCAGTTCTTC. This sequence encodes CASSLAFGAYNEQFF. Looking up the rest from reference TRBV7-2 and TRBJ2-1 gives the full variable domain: GAGVSQSPSNKVTEKGKDVELRCDPISGHTALYWYRQSLGQGLEFLIYFQGNSAPDKSGLPSDRFSAERTGGSVSTLTIQRTQQEDSAVYLCASSLAFGAYNEQFFGPGTRLTVL.

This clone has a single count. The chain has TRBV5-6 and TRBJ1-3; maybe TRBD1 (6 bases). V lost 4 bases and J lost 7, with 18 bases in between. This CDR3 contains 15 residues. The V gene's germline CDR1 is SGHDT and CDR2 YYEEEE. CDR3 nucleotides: TGTGCCAGCAGCGCCCGGGAGGGGGGATTGAACACCATATATTTT. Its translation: CASSAREGGLNTIYF.

CDR3 sequence: CASSEVGGGSFTDTQYF. Written as DNA, the CDR3 is TGTGCCAGCAGTGAAGTTGGGGGGGGGTCCTTCACAGATACGCAGTATTTT. J is TRBJ2-3 and V is TRBV6-1, with 7 bases matching TRBD2. This CDR3 spans 17 amino acids. CDR1 is MNHNS and CDR2 is SASEGT in the germline V gene. The ends lost 1 base at V and 2 bases at J; junction bases unmatched: 9.

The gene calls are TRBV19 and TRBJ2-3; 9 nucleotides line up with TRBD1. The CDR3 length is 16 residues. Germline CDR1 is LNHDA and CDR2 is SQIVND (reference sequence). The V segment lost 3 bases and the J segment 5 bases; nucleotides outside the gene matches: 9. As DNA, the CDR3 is TGTGCCAGTAGTATTAAGGGACAGGGTCTCGGAGATACGCAGTATTTT. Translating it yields CASSIKGQGLGDTQYF.

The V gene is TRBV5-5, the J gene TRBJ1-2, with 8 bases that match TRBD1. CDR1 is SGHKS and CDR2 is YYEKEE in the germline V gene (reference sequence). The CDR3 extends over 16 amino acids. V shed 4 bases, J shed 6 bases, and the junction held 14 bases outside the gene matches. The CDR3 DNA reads TGTGCCAGCAGCACCCGGACAGGGATGGGGATAAATGGCTACACCTTC. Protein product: CASSTRTGMGINGYTF.

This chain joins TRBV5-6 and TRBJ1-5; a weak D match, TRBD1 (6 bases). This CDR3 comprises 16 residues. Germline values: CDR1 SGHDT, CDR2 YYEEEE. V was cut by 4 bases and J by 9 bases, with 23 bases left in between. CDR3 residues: CASSESGGGGTRPQHF. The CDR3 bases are TGTGCCAGCAGCGAGTCCGGGGGAGGGGGTACGCGGCCCCAGCATTTT.

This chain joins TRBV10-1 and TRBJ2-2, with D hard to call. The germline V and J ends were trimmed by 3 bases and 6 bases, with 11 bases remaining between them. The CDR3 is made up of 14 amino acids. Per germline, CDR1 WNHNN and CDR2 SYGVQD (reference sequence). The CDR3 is CASSETARAGELFF. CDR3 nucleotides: TGCGCCAGCAGTGAAACGGCTAGAGCCGGGGAGCTGTTTTTT.

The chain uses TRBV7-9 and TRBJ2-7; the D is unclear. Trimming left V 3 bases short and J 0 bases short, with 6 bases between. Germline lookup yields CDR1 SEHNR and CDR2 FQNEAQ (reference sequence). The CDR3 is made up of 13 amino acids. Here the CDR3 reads CASSFSSSYEQYF. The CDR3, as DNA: TGTGCCAGCAGCTTCTCCAGCTCCTACGAGCAGTACTTC.

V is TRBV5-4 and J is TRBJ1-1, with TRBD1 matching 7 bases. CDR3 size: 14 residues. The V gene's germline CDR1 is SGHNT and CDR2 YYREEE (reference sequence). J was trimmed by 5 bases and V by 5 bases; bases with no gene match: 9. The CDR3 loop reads CASRRDSWGTEAFF. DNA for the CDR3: TGTGCCAGCAGGCGGGACAGTTGGGGAACTGAAGCTTTCTTT.

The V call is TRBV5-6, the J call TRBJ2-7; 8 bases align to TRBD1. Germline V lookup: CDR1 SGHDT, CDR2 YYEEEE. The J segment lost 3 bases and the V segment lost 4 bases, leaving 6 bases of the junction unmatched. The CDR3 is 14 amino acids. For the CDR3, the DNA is TGTGCCAGCAGCGAGGGACAGGCCCTCTACGAGCAGTACTTC. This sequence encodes CASSEGQALYEQYF.

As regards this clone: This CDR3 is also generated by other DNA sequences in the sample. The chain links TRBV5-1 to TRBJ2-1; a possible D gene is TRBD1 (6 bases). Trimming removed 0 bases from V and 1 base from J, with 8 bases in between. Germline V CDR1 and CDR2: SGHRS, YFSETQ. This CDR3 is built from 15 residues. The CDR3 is CASSLDGTSYNEQFF. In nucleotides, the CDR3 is TGCGCCAGCAGCTTGGATGGGACATCCTACAATGAGCAGTTCTTC.

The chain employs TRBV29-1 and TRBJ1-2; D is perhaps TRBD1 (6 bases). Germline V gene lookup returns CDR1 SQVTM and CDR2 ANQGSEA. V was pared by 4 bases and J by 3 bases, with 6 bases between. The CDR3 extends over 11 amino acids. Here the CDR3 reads CSVAGDYGYTF. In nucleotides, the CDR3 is TGCAGCGTTGCAGGGGACTATGGCTACACCTTC.

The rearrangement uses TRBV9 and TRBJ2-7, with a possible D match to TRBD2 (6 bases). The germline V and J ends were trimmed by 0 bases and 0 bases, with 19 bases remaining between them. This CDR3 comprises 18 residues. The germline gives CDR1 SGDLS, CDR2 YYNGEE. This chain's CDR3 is CASSVVFNPSETSYEQYF. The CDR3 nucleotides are TGTGCCAGCAGCGTAGTGTTCAATCCTAGCGAGACCTCCTACGAGCAGTACTTC.

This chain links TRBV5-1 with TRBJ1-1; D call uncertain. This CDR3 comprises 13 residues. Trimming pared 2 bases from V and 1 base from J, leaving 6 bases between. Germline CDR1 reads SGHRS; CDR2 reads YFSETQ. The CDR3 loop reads CASSFHRNTEAFF. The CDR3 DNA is TGCGCCAGCAGCTTCCACAGGAACACTGAAGCTTTCTTT.

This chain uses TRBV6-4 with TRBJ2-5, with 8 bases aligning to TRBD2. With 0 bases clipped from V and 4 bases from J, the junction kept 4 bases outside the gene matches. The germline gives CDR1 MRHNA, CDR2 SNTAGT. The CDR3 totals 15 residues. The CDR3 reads CASSDSGSGTETQYF. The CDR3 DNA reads TGTGCCAGCAGTGACTCGGGTAGCGGGACAGAGACCCAGTACTTC.

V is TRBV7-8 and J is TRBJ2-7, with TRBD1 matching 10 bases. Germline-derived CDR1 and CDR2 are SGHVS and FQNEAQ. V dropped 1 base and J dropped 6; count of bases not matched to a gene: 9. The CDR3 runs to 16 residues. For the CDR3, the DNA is TGTGCCAGCAGCTTAGGTGGCGGGACAGGGGTGGTCGAGCAGTACTTC. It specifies CASSLGGGTGVVEQYF.

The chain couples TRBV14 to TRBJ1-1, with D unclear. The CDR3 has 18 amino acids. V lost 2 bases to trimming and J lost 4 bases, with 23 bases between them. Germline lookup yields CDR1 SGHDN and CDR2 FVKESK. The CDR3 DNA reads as TGTGCCAGCAGCCAATTACTTTGGAGATCCACGGTAGGCACTGAAGCTTTCTTT. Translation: CASSQLLWRSTVGTEAFF.

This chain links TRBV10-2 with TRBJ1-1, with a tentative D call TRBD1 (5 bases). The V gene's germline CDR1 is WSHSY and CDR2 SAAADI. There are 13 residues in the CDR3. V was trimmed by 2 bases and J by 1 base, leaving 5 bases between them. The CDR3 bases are TGCGCCAGCAGTGAGAGGGGGAACACTGAAGCTTTCTTT. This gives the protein CASSERGNTEAFF.

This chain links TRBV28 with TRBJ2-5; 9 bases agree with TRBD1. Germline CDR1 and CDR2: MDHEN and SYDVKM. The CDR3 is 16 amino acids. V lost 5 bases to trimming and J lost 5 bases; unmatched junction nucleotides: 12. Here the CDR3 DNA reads TGTGCCAGCAGTCACCCCCTCCGGGACAGGGCGGAGACCCAGTACTTC. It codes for CASSHPLRDRAETQYF. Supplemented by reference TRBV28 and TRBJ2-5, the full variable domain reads DVKVTQSSRYLVKRTGEKVFLECVQDMDHENMFWYRQDPGLGLRLIYFSYDVKMKEKGDIPEGYSVSREKKERFSLILESASTNQTSMYLCASSHPLRDRAETQYFGPGTRLLVL.

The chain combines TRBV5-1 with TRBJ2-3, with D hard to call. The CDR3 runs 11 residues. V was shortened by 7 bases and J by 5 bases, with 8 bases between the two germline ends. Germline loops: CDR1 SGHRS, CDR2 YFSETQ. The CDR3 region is CASGVRDTQYF. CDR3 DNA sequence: TGCGCCAGCGGAGTCAGAGATACGCAGTATTTT.

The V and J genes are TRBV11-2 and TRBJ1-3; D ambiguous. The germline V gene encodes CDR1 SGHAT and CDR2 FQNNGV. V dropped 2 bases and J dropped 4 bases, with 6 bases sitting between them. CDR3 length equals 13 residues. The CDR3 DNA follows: TGTGCCAGCAGCTTAACCGGGGGAAACACCATATATTTT. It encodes CASSLTGGNTIYF. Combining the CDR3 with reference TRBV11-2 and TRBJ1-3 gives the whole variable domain EAGVAQSPRYKIIEKRQSVAFWCNPISGHATLYWYQQILGQGPKLLIQFQNNGVVDDSQLPKDRFSAERLKGVDSTLKIQPAKLEDSAVYLCASSLTGGNTIYFGEGSWLTVV.

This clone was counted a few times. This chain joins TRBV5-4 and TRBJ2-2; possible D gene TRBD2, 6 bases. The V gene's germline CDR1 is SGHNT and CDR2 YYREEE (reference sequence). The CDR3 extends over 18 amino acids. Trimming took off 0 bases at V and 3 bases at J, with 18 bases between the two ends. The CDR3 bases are TGTGCCAGCAGCTTGGAGGGACTTACTTCCGTAGACACCGGGGAGCTGTTTTTT. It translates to CASSLEGLTSVDTGELFF.

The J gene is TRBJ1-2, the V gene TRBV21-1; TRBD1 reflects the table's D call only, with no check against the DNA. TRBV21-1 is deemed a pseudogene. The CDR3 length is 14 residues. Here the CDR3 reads CASSLKGVDCGYTF. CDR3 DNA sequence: TGTGCCAGCAGCCTAAAAGGGGTCGATTGTGGCTACACCTTC.

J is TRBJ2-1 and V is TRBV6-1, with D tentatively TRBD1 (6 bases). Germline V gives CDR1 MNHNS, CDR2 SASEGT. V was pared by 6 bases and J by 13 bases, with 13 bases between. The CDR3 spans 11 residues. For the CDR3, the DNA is TGTGCCAGCAGCACCTACAGGGATCAGTTCTTC. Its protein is CASSTYRDQFF.